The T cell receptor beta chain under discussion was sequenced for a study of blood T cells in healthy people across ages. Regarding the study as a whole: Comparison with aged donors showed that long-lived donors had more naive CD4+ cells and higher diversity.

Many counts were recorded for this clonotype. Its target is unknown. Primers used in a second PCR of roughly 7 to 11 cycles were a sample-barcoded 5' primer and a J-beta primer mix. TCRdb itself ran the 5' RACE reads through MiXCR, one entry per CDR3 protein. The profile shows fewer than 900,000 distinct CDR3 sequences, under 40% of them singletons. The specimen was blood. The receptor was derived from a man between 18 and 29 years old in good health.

The CDR3 nucleotides are TGTGCCAGCAGCGGGGGGGGCTGGAACACTGAAGCTTTCTTT. It yields the protein CASSGGGWNTEAFF. The chain is built from TRBV9 and TRBJ1-1; D is perhaps TRBD1 (6 bases). Germline CDR1 reads SGDLS; CDR2 reads YYNGEE. The V and J ends lost 3 bases and 1 base respectively, with 10 bases between them. The CDR3 extends over 14 amino acids.